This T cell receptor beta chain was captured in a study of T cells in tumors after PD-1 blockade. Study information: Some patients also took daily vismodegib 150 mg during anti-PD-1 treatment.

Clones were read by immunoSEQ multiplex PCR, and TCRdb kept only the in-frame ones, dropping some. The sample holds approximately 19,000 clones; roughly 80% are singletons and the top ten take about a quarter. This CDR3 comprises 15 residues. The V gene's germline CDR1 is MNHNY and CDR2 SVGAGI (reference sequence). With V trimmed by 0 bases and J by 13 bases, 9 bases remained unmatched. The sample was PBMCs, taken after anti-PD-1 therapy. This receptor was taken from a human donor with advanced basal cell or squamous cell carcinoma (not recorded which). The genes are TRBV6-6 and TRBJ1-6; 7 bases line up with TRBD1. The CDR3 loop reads CASSYSPSDRRPLHF. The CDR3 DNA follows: TGTGCCAGCAGTTACTCGCCCTCGGACAGGAGGCCCCTCCACTTT.